These 30 T cell receptor beta chains originate from one sample sequenced in a study of post-analysis software for immune sequencing data. General study results and limits: In patients, TRBV5-6, TRBV5-1 and TRBV20-1 belonged to about five TRBV segments found more frequently than in controls.

These TCRs are of unknown antigen specificity. Unique molecular identifiers featured in each of the TCR beta cDNA libraries. TCRdb reprocessed the PCR reads with MiXCR, giving one entry per CDR3 protein. The sample carries about 560,000 distinct CDR3 sequences, 44% recorded once. Sequenced: blood. The origin of the receptors is a girl aged 5 to 17 with multiple sclerosis.

This clonotype came up a few times. The CDR3 protein is CASSLSATGGRGSYEQYF. The CDR3 nucleotides are TGCGCCAGCAGCTTGTCGGCGACAGGGGGTAGAGGATCCTACGAGCAGTACTTC. This chain joins TRBV5-1 and TRBJ2-7, with 9 bases identical to TRBD1. The J segment lost 1 base and the V segment lost 1 base, leaving 12 bases of the junction unmatched. The CDR3 totals 18 residues. Germline V gene sequence: CDR1 SGHRS, CDR2 YFSETQ.

This clonotype was seen once. This sequence joins TRBV10-3 and TRBJ2-3; 8 nucleotides align to TRBD2. The CDR3 has 18 amino acids. V lost 0 bases to trimming and J lost 3 bases; unmatched junction nucleotides: 11. Per the germline V gene, CDR1 is ENHRY and CDR2 is SYGVKD. CDR3 coding DNA: TGTGCCATCAGTGAGTCTACCTCCACTAGCGGCTTTACAGATACGCAGTATTTT. This gives the protein CAISESTSTSGFTDTQYF.

In its sample, this clonotype was seen a few times. The chain links TRBV5-8 to TRBJ2-2, with D possibly TRBD1 on 6 matching bases. Germline V gives CDR1 SGHTS, CDR2 YDEGEE. This CDR3 is 15 amino acids long. Trimming shortened V by 4 bases and J by 2 bases, and 12 bases separated the two germline ends. As DNA, the CDR3 is TGTGCCAGCAGCCCTCCGGGACATAACACCGGGGAGCTGTTTTTT. Its protein is CASSPPGHNTGELFF.

The rearrangement uses TRBV5-1 and TRBJ2-3, with 13 nucleotides matching TRBD2. V was clipped by 4 bases and J by 6 bases; unmatched bases: 8. This CDR3 region has 16 residues. Germline V lookup: CDR1 SGHRS, CDR2 YFSETQ. CDR3 loop: CASSLGTSGKPDTQYF. Here the CDR3 DNA reads TGCGCCAGCAGCCTGGGGACTAGCGGGAAACCCGATACGCAGTATTTT.

The gene calls are TRBV7-2 and TRBJ2-1; D call uncertain. Trimming removed 1 base at V and 1 base at J, with 8 bases between. Germline CDR1 reads SGHTA; CDR2 reads FQGNSA. This CDR3 is built from 15 residues. The CDR3 bases are TGTGCCAGCAGCTTAGACGGGCTATCCTACAATGAGCAGTTCTTC. Translating gives CASSLDGLSYNEQFF. Using reference TRBV7-2 and TRBJ2-1 for the parts outside the CDR3, the full variable domain is GAGVSQSPSNKVTEKGKDVELRCDPISGHTALYWYRQSLGQGLEFLIYFQGNSAPDKSGLPSDRFSAERTGGSVSTLTIQRTQQEDSAVYLCASSLDGLSYNEQFFGPGTRLTVL.

This clonotype appeared a few times. The CDR3 loop reads CASSQDRRVPYNEQFF. CDR3 DNA: TGCGCCAGCAGCCAAGATCGCAGGGTACCCTACAATGAGCAGTTCTTC. The V and J genes are TRBV4-1 and TRBJ2-1; D is possibly TRBD1 (5 bases). V lost 0 bases to trimming and J lost 2 bases, with 11 bases between them. The CDR3 spans 16 residues. Germline CDR1 and CDR2: MGHRA and YSYEKL.

The chain joins TRBV24-1 to TRBJ2-2; D is undetermined. The CDR3 extends over 16 amino acids. Trimming stripped 0 bases from V and 5 bases from J, with 12 bases between. The germline gives CDR1 KGHDR, CDR2 SFDVKD. CDR3 sequence reads: CATSDLGISRTGELFF. CDR3 nucleotides: TGTGCCACCAGTGATTTGGGGATTTCCCGAACCGGGGAGCTGTTTTTT.

CDR3 amino acids: CASSRRTYEQYF. In nucleotides, the CDR3 is TGTGCCAGCTCCAGGCGTACCTACGAGCAGTACTTC. The rearrangement links TRBV2 to TRBJ2-7; D is unclear. The CDR3 contains 12 residues. Germline V gives CDR1 SNHLY, CDR2 FYNNEI. The V and J ends lost 8 bases and 2 bases respectively, with 10 bases between them.

This chain connects TRBV5-1 to TRBJ2-1; D remains unclear. The CDR3 sequence is 14 residues long. V was clipped by 0 bases and J by 7 bases, with 11 bases between them. Germline V gene sequence: CDR1 SGHRS, CDR2 YFSETQ. CDR3 loop: CASSLAARWNEQFF. In DNA, the CDR3 is TGCGCCAGCAGCTTGGCCGCTAGATGGAATGAGCAGTTCTTC.

The gene calls are TRBV6-1 and TRBJ2-4, with 8 positions matching TRBD2. The V segment lost 6 bases and the J segment 5 bases; nucleotides outside the gene matches: 0. CDR3 size: 12 residues. Germline V gene lookup returns CDR1 MNHNS and CDR2 SASEGT. CDR3 loop: CASRRGENIQYF. The CDR3 DNA reads TGTGCCAGCAGGCGGGGGGAAAACATTCAGTACTTC.

The sample holds a few counts of this clonotype. CDR3 region: CSVDKGQGVYGYTF. CDR3 nucleotide sequence: TGCAGCGTTGACAAGGGACAGGGTGTCTATGGCTACACCTTC. V gene TRBV29-1 combines with J gene TRBJ1-2; 9 nucleotides match TRBD1. The V gene's germline CDR1 is SQVTM and CDR2 ANQGSEA. Germline trimming cut 3 bases from V and 4 bases from J; bases unmatched to any gene: 6. The CDR3 is 14 amino acids.

The chain employs TRBV3-1 and TRBJ2-1, with TRBD2 matching 10 bases. The CDR3 has 21 amino acids. After removal of 1 base from V and 3 bases from J, the junction contained 18 bases not matched to a gene. CDR1 and CDR2 (germline): LGHDT, YNNKEL (reference sequence). CDR3 residues: CASSQGGLAGEGTKGYNEQFF. CDR3 nucleotide sequence: TGTGCCAGCAGCCAAGGGGGGCTAGCGGGGGAAGGGACGAAGGGCTACAATGAGCAGTTCTTC.

V usage is TRBV20-1 and J usage is TRBJ2-1, with a possible D match to TRBD1 (6 bases). The germline V gene has CDR1 DFQATT and CDR2 SNEGSKA (reference sequence). The CDR3 consists of 14 residues. Trimming took off 0 bases at V and 5 bases at J, with 11 bases between the two ends. The CDR3 region is CSARDRDTHNEQFF. The CDR3 nucleotides read TGCAGTGCTAGAGACCGGGACACCCACAATGAGCAGTTCTTC.

V and J are TRBV10-3 and TRBJ1-5; a possible D gene is TRBD1 (5 bases). Trimming cost V 0 bases and J 7 bases, with 13 bases left between them. Germline loops: CDR1 ENHRY, CDR2 SYGVKD. This CDR3 region has 15 residues. Here the CDR3 reads CAISESAGGAQPQHF. CDR3 DNA: TGTGCCATCAGTGAGTCGGCCGGAGGGGCACAGCCCCAGCATTTT.

Points on this clonotype: A much bigger clone sits one base away, suggesting this may be a read error. The genes are TRBV3-1 and TRBJ2-7; 7 bases match TRBD1. Looked up from germline, CDR1 is LGHDT and CDR2 is YNNKEL (reference sequence). The trim removed 4 bases at V and 4 bases at J, leaving 4 bases unmatched. The CDR3 totals 13 residues. CDR3 amino acids: CASSPGTEYEQYF. The CDR3 DNA reads as TGTGCCAGCAGCCCCGGGACAGAATACGAGCAGTACTTC.

The rearrangement links TRBV5-5 to TRBJ2-1, with 11 bases lining up with TRBD2. The end of the DNA fits TRBJ2-7 better, so the J call may be wrong. This CDR3 comprises 15 residues. Germline-derived CDR1 and CDR2 are SGHKS and YYEKEE (reference sequence). The CDR3 bases are TGTGCCAGCAGCCGAACTAGCGGGAGACAGGGCGAGCAGTACTTC. Protein: CASSRTSGRQGEQYF.

The CDR3 nucleotides read TGTGCCAGCAGTTTAGCAGAAGGGACAGGGAGGGGATATTACAATGAGCAGTTCTTC. Residues: CASSLAEGTGRGYYNEQFF. This sequence joins TRBV12-3 or TRBV12-4 and TRBJ2-1; TRBD1 agrees at 9 bases. J gave up 4 bases and V 0 bases, and 13 bases lay outside the gene matches. The CDR3 is made up of 19 amino acids.

On this clonotype: At one of its ends the junction is not consistent with the germline gene, which may arise from a read error. The CDR3 DNA is TGTGCCAGCAGCCACCCTCCGGACAGCTTAAGCTCCCACGAGCAGTACTTC. It is translated as CASSHPPDSLSSHEQYF. The chain links TRBV13 to TRBJ2-7; maybe TRBD1 (6 bases). CDR1 is PRHDT, CDR2 FYEKMQ, per germline (reference sequence). The CDR3 extends over 17 amino acids.

This sequence joins TRBV18 and TRBJ1-1, with D tentatively TRBD1 (6 bases). Germline V CDR1 and CDR2: KGHSH, LQKENI. The V end was cut by 4 bases, the J end by 0 bases, with 12 bases between. The CDR3 extends over 15 amino acids. This CDR3 reads CASSQDRVMNTEAFF. The CDR3, as DNA: TGTGCCAGCTCACAGGACAGAGTCATGAACACTGAAGCTTTCTTT.

This clonotype showed up just a few times. V gene TRBV20-1 combines with J gene TRBJ2-7; tentative D call: TRBD1 (7 bases). CDR1 and CDR2 from the germline V gene are DFQATT and SNEGSKA (reference sequence). The CDR3 runs 15 residues. The V gene lost 5 bases and the J gene lost 5 bases, with 22 bases spanning the gap. CDR3 bases: TGCAGTGCTCTATTTTTACAGGGGAGGCTTAACGAGCAGTACTTC. Translated, it gives CSALFLQGRLNEQYF.

This chain joins TRBV5-4 and TRBJ2-7; maybe TRBD2 (6 bases). V was cut by 5 bases and J by 6 bases, with 24 bases left in between. This CDR3 spans 16 amino acids. In germline, CDR1 is SGHNT, CDR2 YYREEE (reference sequence). CDR3 DNA sequence: TGTGCCAGCAGGTCCCACCAGGGAGGCTGGCTCGGCGAGCAGTACTTC. Protein sequence: CASRSHQGGWLGEQYF.

The chain recombines TRBV18 with TRBJ1-6; D unresolved. The germline CDR1 and CDR2 sequences are KGHSH and LQKENI. The CDR3 has 15 residues. Trimming shortened V by 0 bases and J by 10 bases, and 13 bases separated the two germline ends. Here the CDR3 DNA reads TGTGCCAGCTCACCACCGGGAGGACGAGGGTCACCCCTCCACTTT. Translation gives CASSPPGGRGSPLHF.

The rearrangement joins TRBV6-6 to TRBJ1-5; unclear D gene. Trimming took 4 bases from V and 1 from J, leaving 8 bases between them. CDR1 MNHNY and CDR2 SVGAGI come from the germline V gene (reference sequence). The CDR3 is made up of 14 amino acids. CDR3 sequence (DNA): TGTGCCAGCAGTTTTATGAGGAGCAATCAGCCCCAGCATTTT. Translated: CASSFMRSNQPQHF.

The chain links TRBV5-1 to TRBJ1-1, with a possible D match to TRBD1 (6 bases). The germline V gene encodes CDR1 SGHRS and CDR2 YFSETQ. This CDR3 spans 14 amino acids. Trimming took off 3 bases at V and 1 base at J, with 10 bases between the two ends. The chain's CDR3 is CASSWDITNTEAFF. The CDR3 nucleotides read TGCGCCAGCAGCTGGGACATCACGAACACTGAAGCTTTCTTT.

V is TRBV27 and J is TRBJ1-6; D remains unclear. CDR3 length: 15 residues. V lost 3 bases and J lost 7, with 13 bases in between. CDR1 and CDR2 from the germline V gene are MNHEY and SMNVEV (reference sequence). The CDR3 DNA sequence: TGTGCCAGCAGTTTGTCGGCGGGGTACAATTCACCCCTCCACTTT. It yields the protein CASSLSAGYNSPLHF.

This chain links TRBV11-1 with TRBJ1-1; no clear D. Germline values: CDR1 SGHAT, CDR2 FQDESV (reference sequence). This CDR3 comprises 14 residues. Deletions cut 1 base from V and 5 bases from J, with 11 bases between. CDR3 loop: CASSLVGTGTEAFF. For the CDR3, the DNA is TGTGCCAGCAGCTTAGTGGGTACTGGGACTGAAGCTTTCTTT.

The rearrangement links TRBV5-1 to TRBJ1-1, with 8 positions matching TRBD1. Germline-derived CDR1 and CDR2 are SGHRS and YFSETQ. This CDR3 region has 22 residues. Trimming at V came to 4 bases and at J to 0 bases, leaving 26 bases not matched to a gene. The CDR3 region is CASSRGPGTGSGPGRMNTEAFF. Here the CDR3 DNA reads TGCGCCAGCAGCCGCGGTCCCGGGACAGGCTCCGGCCCCGGGCGAATGAACACTGAAGCTTTCTTT. The full variable domain, with the rest looked up from reference TRBV5-1 and TRBJ1-1, is KAGVTQTPRYLIKTRGQQVTLSCSPISGHRSVSWYQQTPGQGLQFLFEYFSETQRNKGNFPGRFSGRQFSNSRSEMNVSTLELGDSALYLCASSRGPGTGSGPGRMNTEAFFGQGTRLTVV.

This clonotype was seen more than once but under ten times. This rearrangement joins TRBV20-1 to TRBJ2-7; D ambiguous. CDR3 length: 12 residues. V was trimmed by 6 bases and J by 7 bases, leaving 16 bases between them. Germline CDR1 DFQATT, CDR2 SNEGSKA (reference sequence). In DNA form, the CDR3 reads TGCAGTGCGGCGGCGGAATGGCGGGAGCAGTACTTC. As protein: CSAAAEWREQYF.

This clonotype was observed a handful of times. CDR3 coding DNA: TGTGCCAGCAGCTTATTGGACAGGGGGAGCTCTGGGGCCAACGTCCTGACTTTC. It encodes CASSLLDRGSSGANVLTF. This sequence joins TRBV13 and TRBJ2-6; 10 positions agree with TRBD1. CDR1 and CDR2 from the germline V gene are PRHDT and FYEKMQ (reference sequence). V was pared by 2 bases and J by 0 bases, with 4 bases of the junction left unmatched. CDR3 length equals 18 residues. Together with reference TRBV13 and TRBJ2-6, the CDR3 gives the full variable domain: AAGVIQSPRHLIKEKRETATLKCYPIPRHDTVYWYQQGPGQDPQFLISFYEKMQSDKGSIPDRFSAQQFSDYHSELNMSSLELGDSALYFCASSLLDRGSSGANVLTFGAGSRLTVL.

This rearrangement joins TRBV29-1 to TRBJ2-3, with a possible D match to TRBD2 (6 bases). This CDR3 contains 14 residues. Trimming pared 8 bases from V and 3 bases from J, leaving 18 bases between. CDR1 SQVTM and CDR2 ANQGSEA come from the germline V gene. As DNA, the CDR3 is TGCAGCTCCAAAACCGGGAGCATTACAGATACGCAGTATTTT. It yields the protein CSSKTGSITDTQYF.